Listed below are T cell receptor beta chains from one sample, sequenced in a study of cytomegalovirus exposure and HLA in healthy donors. Some clones are missing from TCRdb's copy, which holds only in-frame ones; the method was immunoSEQ multiplex PCR. The sample has some 250,000 clones, 86% seen once. Sequencing input: PBMCs. Receptor source: a woman in her twenties or thirties in good health and CMV-seropositive. The CDR3 runs from the conserved cysteine through the conserved F or W. D genes are given only for firm matches. Size is omitted from some rows. Given values are once, few, many or a class for expanded clones.

J gene	D gene	V gene	clone size	CDR3 DNA	CDR3 protein
TRBJ1-2	.	TRBV19	few	TGTGCCAGTAGTACCAGGACAGTCGGCTACACCTTC	CASSTRTVGYTF
TRBJ2-1	.	TRBV7-9	once	TGTGCCAGCAGCTTACTAAATGAGCAGTTCTTC	CASSLLNEQFF
TRBJ2-7	TRBD1	TRBV4-1	many	TGCGCCAGCAGCCAAGAACTTGGGACAGCTATCTACGAGCAGTACTTC	CASSQELGTAIYEQYF
TRBJ2-1	TRBD2	TRBV6-1	.	TGTGCCAGCAGTGAAGCCCCGGGAGGGGATGAGCAGTTCTTC	CASSEAPGGDEQFF
TRBJ1-5	TRBD1	TRBV5-1	.	TGCGCCAGCAGCTGGGGGACAGAGAATCAGCCCCAGCATTTT	CASSWGTENQPQHF
TRBJ2-1	.	TRBV25-1	.	TGTGCCAGCAGTGGGCTAGCAAACAATGAGCAGTTCTTC	CASSGLANNEQFF
TRBJ2-2	.	TRBV14	.	TGTGCCATCGGACTCGATAAGACCGGGGAGCTGTTTTTT	CAIGLDKTGELFF
TRBJ1-2	TRBD1	TRBV29-1	.	TGCAGCGACGGACAGGGAAACTATGGCTACACCTTC	CSDGQGNYGYTF
TRBJ2-7	TRBD2	TRBV2	once	TGTGCCAGCAGTGCGGGTCTAGCGGGAGCCGAGCAGTACTTC	CASSAGLAGAEQYF
TRBJ1-1	TRBD1	TRBV6-1	.	TGTGCCAGCAGTGTAACGGCAGGGGGTTCCATGAACACTGAAGCTTTCTTT	CASSVTAGGSMNTEAFF
TRBJ2-7	TRBD2	TRBV19	.	TGTGCCAGTAGTCCGGGGGGGCCTAGACCCTACGAGCAGTACTTC	CASSPGGPRPYEQYF
TRBJ2-1	TRBD2	TRBV30	.	TGTGCCTGTGCGAGCGGGGGAGCCTACAATGAGCAGTTCTTC	CACASGGAYNEQFF
TRBJ2-7	TRBD2	TRBV5-8	.	TGTGCCCCTTGGACTAGCGGGAGATCTAATGGCGAGCAGTACTTC	CAPWTSGRSNGEQYF
TRBJ2-7	.	TRBV2	.	TGTGCCATTAGAAGGGAGGTTCCTTACGAGCAGTACTTC	CAIRREVPYEQYF
TRBJ1-2	.	TRBV5-1	once	TGCGCCAGCAGCTTGGATGGCGGCTTAGAGGGCTACACCTTC	CASSLDGGLEGYTF
TRBJ1-3	.	TRBV7-9	.	TGTGCCAGCAGCGGGGCGGGAGGAAACACCATATATTTT	CASSGAGGNTIYF
TRBJ1-1	TRBD1	TRBV18	.	TGTGCCAGCTCACCAGGAGAGACAGGGGCGGCTTTCTTT	CASSPGETGAAFF
TRBJ2-7	.	TRBV6-1	many	TGTGCCAGCAGTGAAGCGGCGGGACAGCCCTACGAGCAGTACTTC	CASSEAAGQPYEQYF
TRBJ1-1	.	TRBV19	.	TGTGCCAGTAGTATAGATATCTTCCCCCTGAACACTGAAGCTTTCTTT	CASSIDIFPLNTEAFF
TRBJ2-1	TRBD2	TRBV7-3	.	TGTGCCAGCAGCTTAATAACTAGCGGGAGTGTGAATGAGCAGTTCTTC	CASSLITSGSVNEQFF
TRBJ2-3	TRBD2	TRBV14	.	TGTGCCAGCAGCCATCTGTGGGAGGGACCCCCAGATACGCAGTATTTT	CASSHLWEGPPDTQYF
TRBJ1-3	.	TRBV27	.	TGTGCCAGCAGTCCCAGCGCAGGGGAGCTGGGAAACACCATATATTTT	CASSPSAGELGNTIYF
TRBJ2-7	TRBD1	TRBV30	once	TGTGCCTGGAATAAGGGGGACAGGGCTCTTGACGAGCAGTACTTC	CAWNKGDRALDEQYF
TRBJ2-7	.	TRBV14	.	TGTGCCAGCAGCCGGCGCGGTTTCGGTAGCGGCGAGCAGTACTTC	CASSRRGFGSGEQYF
TRBJ2-5	TRBD2	TRBV19	.	TGTGCCAGTAGTATCGTTGTTAGCGGGAGTACGACCCAGTACTTC	CASSIVVSGSTTQYF
TRBJ2-2	TRBD2	TRBV7-2	.	TGTGCCAGCAGCATAGGATCGCTAGCGGGAGGAACCGGGGAGCTGTTTTTT	CASSIGSLAGGTGELFF
TRBJ2-3	TRBD1	TRBV6-1	.	TGTGCCAGCAGTGATCTAACAGGGGGCGTCGGCACAGATACGCAGTATTTT	CASSDLTGGVGTDTQYF
TRBJ2-2	.	TRBV29-1	.	TGCAGCGTTGAGGAGACAGGTATTTTTGCCGGGGAGCTGTTTTTT	CSVEETGIFAGELFF
TRBJ1-1	.	TRBV29-1	.	TGCAGCGTTGATAAAGGTACAGACACTGAAGCTTTCTTT	CSVDKGTDTEAFF
TRBJ1-3	.	TRBV29-1	.	TGCAGCGTAGAGGGCCCTGGAAACACCATATATTTT	CSVEGPGNTIYF
TRBJ1-2	.	TRBV10-3	.	TGTGCCATCAGTGAGCTCCCGTCCCCCTTTTATGGCTACACCTTC	CAISELPSPFYGYTF
TRBJ1-2	.	TRBV4-2	.	TGTGCCAGCAGCTTAAAGGGGGTGGATGGCTACACCTTC	CASSLKGVDGYTF
TRBJ2-1	TRBD2	TRBV7-9	.	TGTGCCAGCAGCCAGCCGGGACTAGTAGGCAATGAACAGTTCTTC	CASSQPGLVGNEQFF
TRBJ2-7	.	TRBV30	.	TGTGCCGGATCGACAGGTAACTACGAGCAGTACTTC	CAGSTGNYEQYF
TRBJ2-1	TRBD1	TRBV20-1	.	TGCAGTGCCAACAGGGGCGATGAGCAGTTCTTC	CSANRGDEQFF
TRBJ2-3	.	TRBV11-3	.	TGTGCCAGCAGCGCGGGCGGCGATACGCAGTATTTT	CASSAGGDTQYF
TRBJ2-1	TRBD2	TRBV28	.	TGTGCCAGCATTTCCGTGTCGGGCGGGAGATATTTGAATGAGCAGTTCTTC	CASISVSGGRYLNEQFF
TRBJ2-1	TRBD2	TRBV6-5	.	TGTGCCAGCAGTCTGGGTCTAGCGGTGAACAATGAGCAGTTCTTC	CASSLGLAVNNEQFF
TRBJ2-7	TRBD2	TRBV11-3	.	TGTGCCAGCAGCTTAGATAGCGGGACGTCGCATTACGAGCAGTACTTC	CASSLDSGTSHYEQYF
TRBJ1-4	.	TRBV5-1	.	TGCGCCAGCGGGGCGGGACTGGGGGAAAAACTGTTTTTT	CASGAGLGEKLFF
TRBJ2-1	TRBD2	TRBV6-1	few	TGTGCCAGCAGTGGGGGACTAGCACGAGAGCAGTTCTTC	CASSGGLAREQFF
TRBJ2-7	.	TRBV9	.	TGTGCCAGCAGCCCGCATCCCGGGGATTCCTACGAGCAGTACTTC	CASSPHPGDSYEQYF
TRBJ2-7	TRBD1	TRBV10-3	.	TGTGCCATCAGTGAGGTTGGACAGGGTTTTGACTTC	CAISEVGQGFDF
TRBJ2-3	.	TRBV29-1	.	TGCAGCGATTTGTGGGGGGCAGATACGCAGTATTTT	CSDLWGADTQYF
TRBJ1-2	.	TRBV18	.	TGTGCCAGCTCACCGTCCGCGGGGAACTATGGCTACACCTTC	CASSPSAGNYGYTF
TRBJ1-5	.	TRBV6-1	few	TGTGCCAGCAGGACGGCCGAGGGGCCCCAGCATTTT	CASRTAEGPQHF
TRBJ2-7	TRBD2	TRBV11-2	.	TGTGCCAGCAGCTTAGATACCACGGGACTAGCGGGAAGTTCATACGAGCAGTACTTC	CASSLDTTGLAGSSYEQYF
TRBJ2-7	TRBD1	TRBV7-9	.	TGTGCCAGCAGCCCCGGGACAGGCCGTTCCTACGAGCAGTACTTC	CASSPGTGRSYEQYF
TRBJ2-2	.	TRBV7-2	.	TGTGCCAGCAGCTTTCCTCTTTACACCGGGGAGCTGTTTTTT	CASSFPLYTGELFF
TRBJ2-1	.	TRBV7-9	.	TGTGCCAGCAGCTTAGGCAGTTACAATGAGCAGTTCTTC	CASSLGSYNEQFF
TRBJ1-1	TRBD1	TRBV2	.	TGTGCCAGCAGTAACAAGGGGGCGGTGGGGCCTGAAGCTTTCTTT	CASSNKGAVGPEAFF
TRBJ1-1	.	TRBV19	.	TGTGCCAGTAGTAGACCAGGGCGCCGGAACACTGAAGCTTTCTTT	CASSRPGRRNTEAFF
TRBJ2-3	TRBD2	TRBV29-1	.	TGCAGCGTTGACGGGCCGCGAAGTAGCGGGGAGCGCACAGATACGCAGTATTTT	CSVDGPRSSGERTDTQYF